This T cell receptor beta chain was sequenced during a study of post-analysis software for immune sequencing data. Regarding the study as a whole: Patients showed TRBV5-6, TRBV5-1 and TRBV20-1 among five TRBV segments more frequent than in controls.

TCR beta libraries were prepared from cDNA with unique molecular identifiers. TCRdb reprocessed the PCR reads with MiXCR, giving one entry per CDR3 protein. The data hold 650,000 to 900,000 distinct CDR3 sequences, with just over 45% observed a single time. The table lists this clonotype with a few counts. Antigen specificity is unknown. Looked up from germline, CDR1 is SGHRS and CDR2 is YFSETQ. The CDR3 consists of 14 residues. Trimming at V came to 4 bases and at J to 4 bases, leaving 7 bases not matched to a gene. The gene calls are TRBV5-1 and TRBJ1-2, with 7 bases lining up with TRBD1. The clonotype originates from a girl between 5 and 17 years old with multiple sclerosis. Material for sequencing was blood. The CDR3 DNA reads TGCGCCAGCAGCGGTACCGGGACAGCCTATGGCTACACCTTC. Translating gives CASSGTGTAYGYTF. Full variable domain (rest looked up from reference TRBV5-1 and TRBJ1-2): KAGVTQTPRYLIKTRGQQVTLSCSPISGHRSVSWYQQTPGQGLQFLFEYFSETQRNKGNFPGRFSGRQFSNSRSEMNVSTLELGDSALYLCASSGTGTAYGYTFGSGTRLTVV.